Each of the 26 T cell receptor beta chains below was sequenced from the same sample in a study of T cells in Graves' hyperthyroidism and ophthalmopathy. Regions amplified from RNA transcripts were the TCR beta CDR3 regions. A set of HTBI primers served as the primers for a first-round RT-PCR of the TCR CDR3. MiXCR, applied by TCRdb to the multiplex PCR reads, yields one record per CDR3 protein. The sample holds 300,000 to 500,000 distinct CDR3 sequences, 15% seen once. Sequences were obtained from blood. The receptor set was obtained from a woman in her 30s with Graves' hyperthyroidism.

This chain links TRBV14 with TRBJ1-2; D call uncertain. This CDR3 region has 17 residues. Trimming removed 4 bases from V and 2 bases from J, with 20 bases in between. Germline V gene sequence: CDR1 SGHDN, CDR2 FVKESK. In DNA form, the CDR3 reads TGTGCCAGCAGCCGGGGAGGGTTCTCTCCTCGGAACTATGGCTACACCTTC. This sequence encodes CASSRGGFSPRNYGYTF. Supplemented by reference TRBV14 and TRBJ1-2, the full variable domain reads EAGVTQFPSHSVIEKGQTVTLRCDPISGHDNLYWYRRVMGKEIKFLLHFVKESKQDESGMPNNRFLAERTGGTYSTLKVQPAELEDSGVYFCASSRGGFSPRNYGYTFGSGTRLTVV.

This clonotype came up a few times. This chain connects TRBV6-1 to TRBJ1-3, with TRBD1 matching 7 bases. The CDR3 is 14 residues long. Germline CDR1 and CDR2: MNHNS and SASEGT. J gave up 2 bases and V 5 bases, and 3 bases lay outside the gene matches. CDR3 in amino acids: CASSTGDAGNTIYF. CDR3 nucleotides: TGTGCCAGCAGTACAGGGGACGCTGGAAACACCATATATTTT.

This clonotype was seen a handful of times. This chain links TRBV5-6 with TRBJ1-2; TRBD1 might be the D (5 bases). The CDR3 has 14 residues. V gave up 0 bases and J gave up 2 bases, with 8 bases separating them. Germline CDR1 SGHDT, CDR2 YYEEEE. The CDR3 DNA reads TGTGCCAGCAGCTTGGACAGGCGGAACTATGGCTACACCTTC. It specifies CASSLDRRNYGYTF.

This clonotype has a count of ten or more. The genes are TRBV4-1 and TRBJ2-7; 10 nucleotides match TRBD2. V shed 6 bases, J shed 1 base, and the junction held 6 bases outside the gene matches. The length of the CDR3 is 15 residues. CDR1 MGHRA and CDR2 YSYEKL come from the germline V gene. The CDR3 sequence: CASSLAGGGSYEQYF. For the CDR3, the DNA is TGCGCCAGCAGTTTAGCGGGAGGTGGGTCCTACGAGCAGTACTTC.

At least ten counts were recorded for this clonotype. This chain joins TRBV11-3 and TRBJ1-5, with a tentative D call TRBD1 (5 bases). V dropped 5 bases and J dropped 4 bases, with 15 bases sitting between them. The CDR3 extends over 15 amino acids. Germline V gives CDR1 SGHNT, CDR2 YENEEA. CDR3 in DNA: TGTGCCAGCAGCCTCCGCTGGACACCAAATCAGCCCCAGCATTTT. As protein: CASSLRWTPNQPQHF.

J is TRBJ2-1 and V is TRBV29-1; D gene uncertain. With 6 bases removed from V and 0 bases from J, the gap between germline ends came to 12 bases. The CDR3 covers 14 residues. The V gene's germline CDR1 is SQVTM and CDR2 ANQGSEA. DNA for the CDR3: TGCAGCGTGAAAGCCGTAAGCTCCTACAATGAGCAGTTCTTC. This gives the protein CSVKAVSSYNEQFF.

As concerns this clonotype: A much larger clone differs by one base, so this may be a read error. The genes are TRBV11-3 and TRBJ1-1; D gene unclear. CDR3 length equals 13 residues. The V gene's germline CDR1 is SGHNT and CDR2 YENEEA. The CDR3 sequence: CACSPRRWTEAFF. DNA of the CDR3: TGTGCCTGCAGCCCCCGTAGGTGGACTGAAGCTTTCTTT. Full variable domain (outside the CDR3, taken from reference TRBV11-3 and TRBJ1-1): EAGVVQSPRYKIIEKKQPVAFWCNPISGHNTLYWYLQNLGQGPELLIRYENEEAVDDSQLPKDRFSAERLKGVDSTLKIQPAELGDSAVYLCACSPRRWTEAFFGQGTRLTVV.

This clonotype came up many times. The genes are TRBV30 and TRBJ2-2; 8 nucleotides agree with TRBD2. This CDR3 contains 15 residues. Germline V gives CDR1 GTSNPN, CDR2 SVGIG (reference sequence). V lost 5 bases to trimming and J lost 4 bases; unmatched junction nucleotides: 9. The CDR3 DNA reads as TGTGCCTGGGAGAAAGGGACTAGATTCACCGGGGAGCTGTTTTTT. Translated, it gives CAWEKGTRFTGELFF.

V usage is TRBV5-1 and J usage is TRBJ2-5; D perhaps matches TRBD1 (5 bases). Germline V gene sequence: CDR1 SGHRS, CDR2 YFSETQ. The V end lost 0 bases, the J end lost 7 bases, and 16 bases lay between the germline ends. The length of the CDR3 is 15 residues. The CDR3 bases are TGCGCCAGCAGCTTGGCCCGACAGTTGTCGGCGACCCAGTACTTC. This gives the protein CASSLARQLSATQYF.

This clonotype was detected a few times. This chain connects TRBV6-1 to TRBJ2-2, with TRBD2 matching 7 bases. Germline CDR1 MNHNS, CDR2 SASEGT. The CDR3 loop spans 16 amino acids. Trimming cost V 6 bases and J 3 bases; bases outside gene matches: 10. CDR3 residues: CASSPLGGLDTGELFF. As DNA, the CDR3 is TGTGCCAGCAGCCCGCTGGGCGGACTAGACACCGGGGAGCTGTTTTTT.

In its sample, this clonotype was seen a few times. In DNA, the CDR3 is TGCGCCAGCAGCTTGGCCGGATCGGTGGTGGCCTACAATGAGCAGTTCTTC. This codes for CASSLAGSVVAYNEQFF. The chain uses TRBV5-1 and TRBJ2-1, with D unclear. V was pared by 0 bases and J by 2 bases, with 15 bases between. This CDR3 region has 17 residues. In germline, CDR1 is SGHRS, CDR2 YFSETQ.

This clonotype came up a few times. The genes are TRBV12-3 or TRBV12-4 and TRBJ2-3; D unclear. V was cut by 5 bases and J by 4 bases, with 19 bases left in between. This CDR3 contains 16 residues. The CDR3 here is CASSHRLSGWADTQYF. The CDR3 DNA reads TGTGCCAGCAGTCACCGACTCAGTGGGTGGGCAGATACGCAGTATTTT.

This clonotype was counted only a few times. The chain uses TRBV7-2 and TRBJ1-1; D is uncertain. CDR1 is SGHTA, CDR2 FQGNSA, per germline. Trimming removed 5 bases at V and 3 bases at J, with 13 bases between. The CDR3 length is 14 residues. The CDR3 is CASSAERVYTEAFF. The CDR3, as DNA: TGTGCCAGCAGCGCAGAGAGGGTATACACTGAAGCTTTCTTT.

This clonotype has just a few counts. This chain joins TRBV3-1 and TRBJ2-7; D tentatively fits TRBD1 or TRBD2 (5 bases each). Germline values: CDR1 LGHDT, CDR2 YNNKEL (reference sequence). The CDR3 spans 13 residues. Between the trimmed V and J ends, which lost 6 bases and 8 bases, there was a span of 17 bases. As DNA, the CDR3 is TGTGCCAGCAGTCGGGACCATCCTACGAAGCAGTACTTC. Translated, it gives CASSRDHPTKQYF.

This clonotype has ten or more counts. This chain's CDR3 is CASSPPRAPGLGEQYF. The CDR3 DNA sequence: TGTGCCAGCTCACCACCCCGGGCCCCCGGGCTCGGCGAGCAGTACTTC. V gene TRBV18 combines with J gene TRBJ2-7; D call uncertain. Germline-derived CDR1 and CDR2 are KGHSH and LQKENI. The CDR3 length is 16 residues. V gave up 0 bases and J gave up 6 bases, with 18 bases separating them.

V and J are TRBV19 and TRBJ2-7; TRBD1 matches at 11 bases. The CDR3 sequence is 16 residues long. In germline, CDR1 is LNHDA, CDR2 SQIVND (reference sequence). V lost 0 bases and J lost 1; bases outside the gene matches: 2. CDR3 sequence: CASSIDGTGGSYEQYF. Written as DNA, the CDR3 is TGTGCCAGTAGTATAGACGGGACAGGGGGTTCCTACGAGCAGTACTTC.

This sequence joins TRBV5-4 and TRBJ2-1; 10 nucleotides match TRBD1. Trimming at V came to 3 bases and at J to 7 bases, leaving 4 bases not matched to a gene. This CDR3 region has 14 residues. Germline CDR1 reads SGHNT; CDR2 reads YYREEE (reference sequence). Here the CDR3 reads CASSSWTGGNEQFF. The CDR3 DNA is TGTGCCAGCAGCTCCTGGACAGGGGGAAATGAGCAGTTCTTC.

This clonotype has a count of ten or more. J is TRBJ2-5 and V is TRBV24-1; D tentatively reads TRBD1 or TRBD2 (5 bases each). Germline CDR1 is KGHDR and CDR2 is SFDVKD. Trimming took 3 bases from V and 1 from J, leaving 20 bases between them. The CDR3 totals 18 residues. The CDR3 reads CATSDVPGAGFSQETQYF. CDR3 sequence (DNA): TGTGCCACCAGTGATGTCCCTGGGGCGGGCTTTAGCCAAGAGACCCAGTACTTC.

Only a few counts were recorded for this clonotype. The gene calls are TRBV27 and TRBJ2-7; no firm D call. The ends were cut back, 6 bases at V and 8 bases at J, with 11 bases in the middle. Germline CDR1 and CDR2: MNHEY and SMNVEV (reference sequence). This CDR3 spans 11 amino acids. The CDR3 nucleotides read TGTGCCAGCAGGGTCGGTAGCCAGCAGTACTTC. Protein: CASRVGSQQYF.

This clonotype was seen more than once but under ten times. The V call is TRBV5-1, the J call TRBJ2-2; 7 bases are shared with TRBD1. The CDR3 has 18 amino acids. CDR1 is SGHRS and CDR2 is YFSETQ in the germline V gene. The junction had 19 bases not matched to a gene; V was cut back by 6 bases and J by 5 bases. The CDR3 DNA follows: TGCGCCAGCAATCTACGAGGGACAGCCGAGGTTGGAACCGGGGAGCTGTTTTTT. Translating gives CASNLRGTAEVGTGELFF.

The table lists this clonotype with many counts. The chain is built from TRBV12-3 or TRBV12-4 and TRBJ2-5; no reliable D call. V gave up 5 bases and J gave up 6 bases, with 28 bases separating them. There are 18 residues in the CDR3. The CDR3: CASSLLETSIWGRQTQYF. The CDR3 DNA reads as TGTGCCAGCAGTCTTCTCGAAACCAGTATCTGGGGTCGCCAGACCCAGTACTTC.

The chain carries TRBV11-3 and TRBJ2-2; D may be TRBD2 (6 bases). This CDR3 has 15 residues. Germline-derived CDR1 and CDR2 are SGHNT and YENEEA. Trimming shortened V by 2 bases and J by 7 bases, and 14 bases separated the two germline ends. CDR3 residues: CASSLSNQGGGELFF. The CDR3 bases are TGTGCCAGCAGCTTATCTAACCAGGGAGGCGGGGAGCTGTTTTTT. The full variable domain, its missing parts supplied by reference TRBV11-3 and TRBJ2-2, is EAGVVQSPRYKIIEKKQPVAFWCNPISGHNTLYWYLQNLGQGPELLIRYENEEAVDDSQLPKDRFSAERLKGVDSTLKIQPAELGDSAVYLCASSLSNQGGGELFFGEGSRLTVL.

This clonotype was observed many times. This rearrangement joins TRBV28 to TRBJ2-7; D possibly matches TRBD1 or TRBD2 (6 bases each). V was pared by 2 bases and J by 3 bases, with 11 bases between. CDR1 MDHEN and CDR2 SYDVKM come from the germline V gene. The CDR3 extends over 14 amino acids. This CDR3 is CASSLSGGLYEQYF. In nucleotides, the CDR3 is TGTGCCAGCAGTTTAAGTGGGGGGCTCTACGAGCAGTACTTC. Combining the CDR3 with reference TRBV28 and TRBJ2-7 gives the whole variable domain DVKVTQSSRYLVKRTGEKVFLECVQDMDHENMFWYRQDPGLGLRLIYFSYDVKMKEKGDIPEGYSVSREKKERFSLILESASTNQTSMYLCASSLSGGLYEQYFGPGTRLTVT.

This sequence joins TRBV3-1 and TRBJ2-2; TRBD1 might be the D (7 bases). This CDR3 contains 14 residues. Germline values: CDR1 LGHDT, CDR2 YNNKEL (reference sequence). V was pared by 6 bases and J by 6 bases, with 14 bases between. CDR3: CASSQEGAPGELFF. The CDR3 nucleotides read TGTGCCAGCAGTCAGGAGGGGGCTCCCGGGGAGCTGTTTTTT.

About this clonotype itself: Just one base apart from a much larger clone, this may be a read error. This chain joins TRBV20-1 and TRBJ1-6, with D tentatively TRBD1 (6 bases). From germline, CDR1 is DFQATT and CDR2 SNEGSKA (reference sequence). V was pared by 0 bases and J by 9 bases, with 15 bases between. The CDR3 is 15 residues long. The CDR3 region has the DNA TGCAGTGCTAGAGATACAGGGCCCCTAGGTTCACCCCTCCACTTT. Protein sequence: CSARDTGPLGSPLHF.

The V and J genes are TRBV7-2 and TRBJ1-4; no clear D. The CDR3 extends over 15 amino acids. Germline CDR1 reads SGHTA; CDR2 reads FQGNSA. V was trimmed by 2 bases and J by 7 bases, leaving 14 bases between them. The CDR3 loop reads CASSLLGRVSEKLFF. The CDR3 DNA sequence: TGTGCCAGCAGCTTATTGGGGAGGGTTAGTGAAAAACTGTTTTTT.